The following is a TCR beta chain sequence with its context. This clone was detected only a few times. This receptor's antigen is unknown. The input lacks base qualities; no much larger clone sits a single base away. TCRbeta CDR3 regions were amplified from genomic DNA by means of the immunoSEQ Assay, a bias-controlled multiplex PCR. Concerning the study's data processing: The number of nucleated cells in each sample was estimated from the amplification of reference gene primers within the assay. To quantify the absolute abundance of each unique TCRbeta CDR3 rearrangement, sequence reads were collapsed and filtered. For each sample, productive Simpson clonality was calculated as the square root of Simpson's diversity index across productive rearrangements. TCRdb's version of the immuneACCESS table is confined to in-frame rearrangements and falls short of the full clone set. An unresolved V gene accounts for under half of the shortfall where checked; the remainder is of unknown origin. V and J calls and clone size are copied from that table; D and trimming were computed from the DNA. In this sample the table shows 200,000 or so clones, approximately 79% of which occur a single time. The leading ten clones occupy around a sixth of the sample.

This sample is drawn from a study of blood T cell repertoires in COVID-19 (dated by TCRdb to 2018 to 2020). Study-level background: Collaborator samples came from the United States, Italy and Spain and covered acute and convalescent phases of COVID-19. The repertoires were made available in a free public database intended to serve as a resource for research on the immune response to SARS-CoV-2. HLA class I and class II types, where available, came from metadata supplied by the sample provider rather than from assay-based typing. Nearly every sample came with metadata listing a de-identified subject ID, COVID-19 status, age in years and sex. The prospective study material was composed of cDNA or gDNA derived from T cells, B-cell-depleted T cells, or PBMCs. The samples were drawn from two sources: the first 160 participants of the ongoing ImmuneRACE study, and 1,200 or so subjects contributed by 6 global collaborators. Deeply sampled blood TCRbeta repertoires from subjects exposed to, actively infected with, or recovered from COVID-19 were included in the dataset.

Overall study outcomes, separate from this receptor: Clinical and demographic metadata were provided uncurated, with the amount varying by source and participant.

Whole blood was collected in K2EDTA tubes by collaborating institutions according to the institutions' own protocols. Collaborator samples were shipped for TCRbeta analysis as frozen whole blood, isolated PBMCs, or DNA extracted from either sample type. CDR1 and CDR2 are drawn from the germline V gene: SGDLS, YYNGEE. There are 15 amino acids in the CDR3, from cysteine to phenylalanine inclusive. Just the 45-base CDR3 DNA is kept, in frame starting at base 1. The germline ends are 19 bases apart after V is trimmed by 4 bases and J by 5 bases. Sequencing was performed on peripheral blood. The TCR sequence derives from a man in his sixties with active or convalescent COVID-19. The V and J genes are TRBV9 and TRBJ2-7, with a tentative D gene TRBD2 over 6 matching bases. At the DNA level, the sequence is TGTGCCAGCAGCCCCAACTGGGACTCGAGAAACGAGCAGTACTTC. This sequence encodes CASSPNWDSRNEQYF.